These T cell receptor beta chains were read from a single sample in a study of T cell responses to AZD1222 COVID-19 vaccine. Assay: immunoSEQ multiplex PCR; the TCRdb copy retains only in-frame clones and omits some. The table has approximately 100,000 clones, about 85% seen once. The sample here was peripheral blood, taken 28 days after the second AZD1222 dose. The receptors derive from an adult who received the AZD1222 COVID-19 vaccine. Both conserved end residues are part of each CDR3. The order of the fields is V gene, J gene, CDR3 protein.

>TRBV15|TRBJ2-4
CATSREQGWGTKNIQYF
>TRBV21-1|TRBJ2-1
CAREGQLYNEQFF
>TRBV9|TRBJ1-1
CASSVEDRNDEAFF
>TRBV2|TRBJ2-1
CASSDWSPSYNEQFF
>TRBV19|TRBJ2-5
CASSIGSRLGETQYF
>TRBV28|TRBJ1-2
CASSLWGREGYTF
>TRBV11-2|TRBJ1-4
CASSPNSATNEKLFF
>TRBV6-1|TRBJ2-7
CASSEFLTIPYEQYF
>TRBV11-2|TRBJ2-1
CASTPTSFGYNEQFF
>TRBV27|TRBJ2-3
CASSYGTSGRDTQYF
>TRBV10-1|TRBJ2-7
CASSELPTYRPYEQYF
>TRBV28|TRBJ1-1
CASLLPGVKAQFF
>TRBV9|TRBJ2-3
CASSDGAGALGWTDTQYF
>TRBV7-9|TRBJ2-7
CASSSTGGAPGEQYF
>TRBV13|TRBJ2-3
CASSPLGTRGTDTQYF
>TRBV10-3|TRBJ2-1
CAISEIWTGEGDEQFF
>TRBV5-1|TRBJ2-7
CASSFGSSYEQYF
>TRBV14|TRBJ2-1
CASSGTLAGSATNEQFF
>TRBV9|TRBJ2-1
CASSVPGTSGISEQFF
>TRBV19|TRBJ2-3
CASNPLAGGINTQYF
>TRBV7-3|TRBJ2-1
CASSRTSASYNEQFF
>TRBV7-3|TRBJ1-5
CASSLTSNQPQHF
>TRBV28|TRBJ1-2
CATPSPEQGNYGYTF
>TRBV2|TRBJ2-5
CASSSETGSLQETQYF
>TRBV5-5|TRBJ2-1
CASSLTSGVYNEQFF
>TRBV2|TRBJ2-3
CATGLAGARTDTQYF
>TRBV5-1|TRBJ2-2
CASSWGTNTGELFF
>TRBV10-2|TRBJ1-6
CASSEFGRNSPLHF